The sequence of this TCR beta chain was determined in a study of T cells in Graves' hyperthyroidism and ophthalmopathy. Turning to the study itself: Blood from the periphery was taken at initial diagnosis, before any treatment. Regarding the study as a whole: Model output signaled ophthalmopathy a median 6.5 months ahead of onset.

This clonotype has at least ten counts. Its antigen is still unknown. Each ophthalmopathy patient scored at least 3 on the Clinical Activity Score and at least 4 on NOSPECS grade, with duration under 3 months. In making diagnoses, clinical symptoms, serum thyroxine and TRAb, thyroid ultrasound and orbital computed tomography were all used. The CDR3 runs to 15 residues. CDR1 MDHEN and CDR2 SYDVKM come from the germline V gene. V was cut by 1 base and J by 5 bases, with 15 bases left in between. TCR beta CDR3 region amplification was performed from RNA transcripts. Researchers ran a first-round RT-PCR on the TCR CDR3 using the HTBI primer set. TCRdb re-called the multiplex PCR reads with MiXCR, one entry per CDR3 protein. The sample consists of about 640,000 distinct CDR3 sequences, about 14% of them appearing once.

The gene calls are TRBV28 and TRBJ2-7, with a weak D call TRBD2 (6 bases). Sequencing used blood. The receptor comes from a woman between 50 and 59 years old with Graves' ophthalmopathy. For the CDR3, the DNA is TGTGCCAGCAGTTTATCAGGCGGGAACGCGGACGAGCAGTACTTC. It codes for CASSLSGGNADEQYF.